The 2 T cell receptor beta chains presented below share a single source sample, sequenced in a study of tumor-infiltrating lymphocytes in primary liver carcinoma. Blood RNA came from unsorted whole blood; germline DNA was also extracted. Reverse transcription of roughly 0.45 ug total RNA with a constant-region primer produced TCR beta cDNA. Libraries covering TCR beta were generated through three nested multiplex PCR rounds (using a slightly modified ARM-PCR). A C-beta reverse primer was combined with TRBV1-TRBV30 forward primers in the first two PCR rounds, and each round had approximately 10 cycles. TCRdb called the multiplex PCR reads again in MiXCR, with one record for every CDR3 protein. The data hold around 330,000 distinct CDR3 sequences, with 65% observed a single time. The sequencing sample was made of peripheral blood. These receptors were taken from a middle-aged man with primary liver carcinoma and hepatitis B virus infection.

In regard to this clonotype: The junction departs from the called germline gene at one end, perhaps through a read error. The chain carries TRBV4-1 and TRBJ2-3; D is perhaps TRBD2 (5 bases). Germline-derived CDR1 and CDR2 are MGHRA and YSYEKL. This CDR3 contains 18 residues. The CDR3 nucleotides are TGCGTCAGCAGCCAAGAGGTGGTTGATAACGGGGGCACAGATACGCAGTATTTT. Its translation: CVSSQEVVDNGGTDTQYF.

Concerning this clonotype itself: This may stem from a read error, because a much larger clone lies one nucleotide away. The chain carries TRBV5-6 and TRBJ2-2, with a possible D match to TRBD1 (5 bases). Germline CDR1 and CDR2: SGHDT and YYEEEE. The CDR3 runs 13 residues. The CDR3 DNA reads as TGTACCAGCAGCCTCCAGGGCACCGGGGAGCTGTTTTTT. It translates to CTSSLQGTGELFF. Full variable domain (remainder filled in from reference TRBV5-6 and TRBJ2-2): DAGVTQSPTHLIKTRGQQVTLRCSPKSGHDTVSWYQQALGQGPQFIFQYYEEEERQRGNFPDRFSGHQFPNYSSELNVNALLLGDSALYLCTSSLQGTGELFFGEGSRLTVL.